A selection of T cell receptor beta chains follows, all from one sample in a study of T cell responses to AZD1222 COVID-19 vaccine. Using immunoSEQ multiplex PCR, the repertoire was profiled, and TCRdb retains in-frame clones only, with some absent. There are about 72,000 clones in the sample; roughly 84% occur only once, and 24% lies in the top ten. The material was peripheral blood, obtained on day 0 of AZD1222 vaccination. The source of these receptors is an adult in good health. The CDR3 runs from the conserved cysteine through the conserved F or W. Each record gives: V gene, J gene, D gene, clone size, CDR3 DNA, CDR3 protein. The D gene is left open where the match is weak. The size entry is marked missing in some rows and otherwise reads once, few, many or a size class.

TRBV11-2	TRBJ2-5	TRBD1	NA	TGTGCCAGCAGCTTAGAGGGGACAGCACAAGAGACCCAGTACTTC	CASSLEGTAQETQYF
TRBV7-3	TRBJ2-1	NA	NA	TGTGCCAGCAGCATTAGCGGCTACAATGAGCAGTTCTTC	CASSISGYNEQFF
TRBV14	TRBJ2-5	TRBD2	few	TGTGCCAGCAGCCGAACTAGCGGGGGACGTGAGACCCAGTACTTC	CASSRTSGGRETQYF
TRBV30	TRBJ2-1	TRBD2	NA	TGTGCCTGGAGTCGAGGCGGGGGGGCCCTCGGCTCCTACAATGAGCAGTTCTTC	CAWSRGGGALGSYNEQFF
TRBV7-9	TRBJ2-3	NA	NA	TGTGCCAGCAGCTTAGGGGGGGCTAGCACAGATACGCAGTATTTT	CASSLGGASTDTQYF
TRBV5-5	TRBJ1-6	NA	NA	TGTGCCAGCAGCTTGGCGGGGGGCGGTTCACCCCTCCACTTT	CASSLAGGGSPLHF
TRBV5-5	TRBJ2-5	NA	NA	TGTGCCAGCAGCTATGAGTCGATGGGCGAGACCCAGTACTTC	CASSYESMGETQYF
TRBV18	TRBJ1-1	NA	NA	TGTGCCAGCTCGCCCTCGGGGTTGAACACTGAAGCTTTCTTT	CASSPSGLNTEAFF
TRBV19	TRBJ1-5	NA	NA	TGTGCCAGTAGCCAACCTCGTCGTGGGAGTCAGCCCCAGCATTTT	CASSQPRRGSQPQHF
TRBV6-5	TRBJ1-6	NA	NA	TGTGCCTCATCTCAAGCGAGGGAAGCTAATTCACCCCTCCACTTT	CASSQAREANSPLHF
TRBV18	TRBJ1-1	TRBD1	NA	TGTGCCAGCTCAGTATCCGGGACAGGGAACACTGAAGCTTTCTTT	CASSVSGTGNTEAFF
TRBV2	TRBJ1-1	NA	NA	TGTGCCAGCATAAGTTATACAGTTGAAGCTTTCTTT	CASISYTVEAFF
TRBV5-1	TRBJ2-2	TRBD1	NA	TGCGCCAGCAGCTTGACAGGGGGTGTCACCGGGGAGCTGTTTTTT	CASSLTGGVTGELFF